This passage covers 9 T cell receptor beta chains from one sample sequenced in a study of blood T cell repertoires in COVID-19 (dated by TCRdb to 2019 to 2021). Library preparation used the immunoSEQ multiplex PCR assay. TCRdb holds this immuneACCESS table with in-frame rearrangements only. Some clones are missing; in checked studies, unresolved V genes explain under half, and the rest has no known cause. The sample table holds around 100,000 clones, of which roughly nine tenths were seen once. The ten largest account for about 1.9% of the sample. The sequenced sample consisted of peripheral blood. Every receptor here comes from a man aged 50 or older with active COVID-19.

V is TRBV29-1 and J is TRBJ2-3; a possible D gene is TRBD2 (6 bases). Germline-derived CDR1 and CDR2 are SQVTM and ANQGSEA. V dropped 5 bases and J dropped 2 bases, with 11 bases sitting between them. This CDR3 comprises 13 residues. The CDR3 DNA is TGCAGCGTTCTTGTAGCGGACACAGATACGCAGTATTTT. Its translation: CSVLVADTDTQYF.

V gene TRBV14 combines with J gene TRBJ2-7, with D uncertain. V dropped 4 bases and J dropped 9 bases, with 16 bases sitting between them. The CDR3 totals 13 residues. Per the germline V gene, CDR1 is SGHDN and CDR2 is FVKESK. The CDR3 sequence: CASSRASPLRQYF. CDR3 bases: TGTGCCAGCAGCCGCGCATCGCCCCTGCGGCAGTACTTC.

J is TRBJ2-7 and V is TRBV3-1 (or the pseudogene TRBV3-2), with a tentative D call TRBD2 (5 bases). The germline V gene has CDR1 LGHDT and CDR2 YNNKEL (reference sequence). V gave up 2 bases and J gave up 1 base, with 12 bases separating them. This CDR3 comprises 15 residues. The CDR3 bases are TGTGCCAGCAGCCAAACCCATTCGGGATCCTACGAGCAGTACGTC. Translation gives CASSQTHSGSYEQYV.

V gene TRBV5-8 combines with J gene TRBJ2-2; TRBD1 matches at 8 bases. The CDR3 has 16 residues. In germline, CDR1 is SGHTS, CDR2 YDEGEE. V lost 2 bases and J lost 4; bases outside the gene matches: 7. In DNA form, the CDR3 reads TGTGCCAGCAGCTTACTTCAGGGGGCAGGCACCGGGGAGCTGTTTTTT. Protein product: CASSLLQGAGTGELFF.

This clone is a singleton in its sample. V gene TRBV11-2 combines with J gene TRBJ1-5; no definite D call. The CDR3 contains 14 residues. The V and J ends lost 5 bases and 0 bases respectively, with 8 bases between them. The germline gives CDR1 SGHAT, CDR2 FQNNGV. CDR3 amino acids: CASSLAGSNQPQHF. CDR3 DNA: TGTGCCAGCAGCCTGGCGGGTAGCAATCAGCCCCAGCATTTT.

The rearrangement links TRBV5-5 to TRBJ2-3; D not resolved. V was shortened by 0 bases and J by 3 bases, with 8 bases between the two germline ends. Germline V gives CDR1 SGHKS, CDR2 YYEKEE (reference sequence). CDR3 length: 14 amino acids. The CDR3 coding sequence is TGTGCCAGCAGCTTGGCTTCCGGGACAGATACGCAGTATTTT. This codes for CASSLASGTDTQYF.

The chain links TRBV6-5 to TRBJ1-5, with D possibly TRBD1 on 5 matching bases. The CDR3 totals 13 residues. Germline V lookup: CDR1 MNHEY, CDR2 SVGAGI. Trimming cost V 5 bases and J 3 bases, with 8 bases left between them. This CDR3 is CASSPGLNQPQHF. The DNA of the CDR3 is TGTGCCAGCAGTCCAGGGCTCAATCAGCCCCAGCATTTT.

This clone was counted a single time. The chain recombines TRBV6-5 with TRBJ1-5; 7 bases line up with TRBD1. After removal of 6 bases from V and 8 bases from J, the junction contained 7 bases not matched to a gene. This CDR3 spans 13 amino acids. The germline CDR1 and CDR2 sequences are MNHEY and SVGAGI. CDR3 sequence reads: CASRRQGEEPQHF. Here the CDR3 DNA reads TGTGCCAGCAGGCGACAGGGCGAGGAGCCCCAGCATTTT.

This sequence joins TRBV10-2 and TRBJ2-1; the D is unclear. V was clipped by 1 base and J by 8 bases, with 3 bases between them. The length of the CDR3 is 11 residues. CDR1 WSHSY and CDR2 SAAADI come from the germline V gene. CDR3 sequence (DNA): TGCGCCAGCAGTGAGTTCGATGAGCAGTTCTTC. Its translation: CASSEFDEQFF.